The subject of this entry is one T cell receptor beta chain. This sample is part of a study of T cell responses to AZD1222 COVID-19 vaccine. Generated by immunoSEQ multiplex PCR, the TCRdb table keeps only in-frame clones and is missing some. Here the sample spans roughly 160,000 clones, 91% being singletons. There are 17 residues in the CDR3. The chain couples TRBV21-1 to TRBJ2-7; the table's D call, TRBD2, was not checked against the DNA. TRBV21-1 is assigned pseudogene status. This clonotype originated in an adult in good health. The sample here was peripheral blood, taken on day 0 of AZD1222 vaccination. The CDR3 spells CASSPHGKRESSYEQYF. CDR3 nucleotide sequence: TGTGCCAGCAGCCCTCACGGAAAAAGGGAGAGCTCCTACGAGCAGTACTTC.